These T cell receptor beta chains were read from a single sample in a study of blood T cell repertoires in COVID-19. The protocol was immunoSEQ multiplex PCR, while the TCRdb copy is restricted to in-frame clones and leaves out a portion. Of over 150,000 clones listed, roughly 80% are singletons. The specimen sequenced was peripheral blood. The receptor set was obtained from an older woman with acute or convalescent COVID-19. Both conserved end residues are part of each CDR3. D genes are given only for firm matches. Rows give clone size only sometimes, using once, few, many, or a class for an expanded clone.

clone_size cdr3_length d_call j_call v_call cdr3_aa cdr3_nt
NA 11 TRBD1 TRBJ1-1 TRBV2 CASTTTGAAFF TGTGCCAGCACTACGACAGGGGCAGCTTTCTTT
few 13 NA TRBJ1-1 TRBV30 CAWSSGANTEAFF TGTGCCTGGAGTAGCGGTGCGAACACTGAAGCTTTCTTT
NA 13 NA TRBJ2-5 TRBV30 CAVGASLIGTQYF TGTGCCGTGGGGGCCAGTTTAATAGGGACCCAGTACTTC
NA 13 TRBD1 TRBJ1-1 TRBV6-5 CASNPRQGTEAFF TGTGCCAGCAACCCCAGACAGGGGACTGAAGCTTTCTTT
NA 14 TRBD1 TRBJ1-5 TRBV5-1 CASSPGTENQPQHF TGCGCCAGCAGCCCAGGGACAGAGAATCAGCCCCAGCATTTT
NA 14 NA TRBJ1-6 TRBV6-5 CASRGRSDNSPLHF TGTGCCAGCAGAGGCAGGTCCGATAATTCACCCCTCCACTTT
NA 12 NA TRBJ2-7 TRBV12-3/TRBV12-4 CASRERGHEQYF TGTGCCAGCAGGGAAAGGGGCCACGAGCAGTACTTC
NA 14 NA TRBJ1-2 TRBV4-1 CASSQHRGNYGYTF TGCGCCAGCAGCCAACATCGAGGGAACTATGGCTACACCTTC
few 17 TRBD1 TRBJ1-1 TRBV5-8 CASSLGTGPAVNTEAFF TGTGCCAGCAGCTTGGGGACAGGGCCCGCGGTAAACACTGAAGCTTTCTTT
NA 13 NA TRBJ2-7 TRBV7-3 CASSSLGGAEQYF TGTGCCAGCAGCTCCCTGGGGGGGGCCGAGCAGTACTTC
NA 15 NA TRBJ1-4 TRBV6-1 CASSEAGAGTEKLFF TGTGCCAGCAGTGAAGCGGGGGCAGGGACTGAAAAACTGTTTTTT
few 13 TRBD1 TRBJ1-2 TRBV10-1 CASSKDRTYGYTF TGCGCCAGCAGTAAGGACAGGACATATGGCTACACCTTC
NA 15 NA TRBJ1-4 TRBV5-1 CASSVIGSQNEKLFF TGCGCCAGCAGCGTCATAGGGAGTCAAAACGAAAAACTGTTTTTT
NA 12 NA TRBJ2-7 TRBV7-9 CASSFDRYEQYF TGTGCCAGCAGCTTTGACAGATACGAGCAGTACTTC
NA 17 TRBD2 TRBJ2-1 TRBV7-6 CASSLVVGAGGSNEQFF TGTGCCAGCAGCTTAGTTGTGGGGGCGGGGGGCTCCAATGAGCAGTTCTTC
NA 12 NA TRBJ2-7 TRBV5-5 CASSFSGYEQYF TGTGCCAGCAGCTTTTCAGGCTACGAGCAGTACTTC
NA 12 TRBD1 TRBJ2-5 TRBV24-1 CATRGQEETQYF TGTGCCACCAGGGGACAGGAGGAGACCCAGTACTTC
NA 14 NA TRBJ1-2 TRBV2 CASRTAGIFYGYTF TGTGCCAGCAGAACGGCCGGGATCTTTTATGGCTACACCTTC
NA 14 TRBD1 TRBJ1-1 TRBV7-2 CASSLDRGSLEAFF TGTGCCAGCAGCTTGGACAGGGGCTCCTTAGAAGCTTTCTTT
NA 14 TRBD1 TRBJ1-1 TRBV28 CASKGTVMNTEAFF TGTGCCAGCAAAGGGACAGTCATGAACACTGAAGCTTTCTTT
few 15 NA TRBJ1-5 TRBV6-5 CASSLQQGSDQPQHF TGTGCCAGCAGTTTACAACAGGGTTCGGATCAGCCCCAGCATTTT
NA 14 TRBD2 TRBJ2-1 TRBV7-2 CASGRGGSYNEQFF TGTGCCAGCGGGCGGGGGGGTTCCTACAATGAGCAGTTCTTC
NA 13 TRBD1 TRBJ2-7 TRBV28 CASRPGQTYEQYF TGTGCCAGCAGGCCGGGACAGACTTACGAGCAGTACTTC
NA 15 NA TRBJ1-1 TRBV4-1 CASSHKTGMNTEAFF TGCGCCAGCAGCCATAAGACAGGAATGAACACTGAAGCTTTCTTT
NA 14 NA TRBJ1-5 TRBV7-9 CASSLTGSGQPQHF TGTGCCAGCAGCTTAACAGGGTCCGGGCAGCCCCAGCATTTT
NA 15 NA TRBJ1-1 TRBV30 CAWSVGRSGSTEAFF TGTGCCTGGAGTGTTGGTCGCTCTGGGAGCACTGAAGCTTTCTTT
NA 15 NA TRBJ1-4 TRBV6-5 CASKLSLATNEKLFF TGTGCCAGCAAATTGAGCCTGGCAACTAATGAAAAACTGTTTTTT